A single sample gave rise to the 17 T cell receptor beta chains below, sequenced in a study of cytomegalovirus exposure and HLA in healthy donors. A multiplex PCR was run with 60 Vbeta primers and 13 Jbeta primers. Assay used: immunoSEQ multiplex PCR; TCRdb lists only in-frame clones, some missing. The data show some 85,000 clones, around 85% seen once. The sequenced material came from PBMCs. Receptors were obtained from a woman aged 50 to 65 in good health and CMV-seronegative.

This chain uses TRBV7-6 with TRBJ2-5, with 14 bases fitting TRBD2. The CDR3 is 18 amino acids. Looked up from germline, CDR1 is SGHVS and CDR2 is FNYEAQ. The V and J ends lost 5 bases and 5 bases, in that order; junction bases with no gene match: 13. CDR3 residues: CASSPLGGTSGRAETQYF. The CDR3 DNA is TGTGCCAGCAGCCCCCTAGGGGGGACTAGCGGGAGAGCTGAGACCCAGTACTTC.

The J gene is TRBJ2-7, the V gene TRBV6-5, with 8 bases identical to TRBD1. This CDR3 comprises 14 residues. CDR1 MNHEY and CDR2 SVGAGI come from the germline V gene. The CDR3 sequence is CARRGRGHYYEQYV. CDR3 DNA: TGTGCCCGCAGGGGGCGGGGCCACTACTACGAGCAGTACGTC.

The genes are TRBV6-5 and TRBJ1-6; 8 nucleotides agree with TRBD1. The ends lost 7 bases at V and 8 bases at J; junction bases unmatched: 10. CDR3 length equals 15 residues. Germline V gives CDR1 MNHEY, CDR2 SVGAGI. CDR3 loop: CASKLLGQGDSPLHF. The CDR3 nucleotides read TGTGCCAGCAAACTACTCGGACAGGGAGATTCACCCCTCCACTTT.

This clone was seen a handful of times. CDR3 sequence (DNA): TGTGCCAGCAGCTCAACTAGCGGGGGGAACCAAGAGACCCAGTACTTC. Translated: CASSSTSGGNQETQYF. The V and J genes are TRBV7-2 and TRBJ2-5, with 12 positions matching TRBD2. J gave up 0 bases and V 4 bases, and 3 bases lay outside the gene matches. The CDR3 loop spans 16 amino acids. The V gene's germline CDR1 is SGHTA and CDR2 FQGNSA.

V usage is TRBV19 and J usage is TRBJ1-6; 7 nucleotides agree with TRBD1. This CDR3 contains 14 residues. Germline V lookup: CDR1 LNHDA, CDR2 SQIVND (reference sequence). J lost 10 bases, V lost 4 bases, and 7 bases had no gene match. CDR3 sequence: CASSTTGKSSPLHF. The DNA of the CDR3 is TGTGCCAGTAGTACGACAGGGAAGTCCTCACCCCTCCACTTT.

The chain combines TRBV9 with TRBJ1-3; no definite D call. Germline CDR1 is SGDLS and CDR2 is YYNGEE. The CDR3 is 15 amino acids. Trimming removed 4 bases at V and 0 bases at J, with 11 bases between. This CDR3 reads CASSPQASSGNTIYF. The CDR3 DNA is TGTGCCAGCAGCCCCCAGGCGAGCTCTGGAAACACCATATATTTT.

The chain employs TRBV5-6 and TRBJ2-3, with 7 positions matching TRBD2. V lost 3 bases and J lost 4; bases outside the gene matches: 8. CDR1 SGHDT and CDR2 YYEEEE come from the germline V gene. The CDR3 extends over 15 amino acids. CDR3 amino acids: CASSSLGGRADTQYF. Here the CDR3 DNA reads TGTGCCAGCAGCTCCTTAGGTGGGAGGGCAGATACGCAGTATTTT. The full variable domain, with the rest looked up from reference TRBV5-6 and TRBJ2-3, is DAGVTQSPTHLIKTRGQQVTLRCSPKSGHDTVSWYQQALGQGPQFIFQYYEEEERQRGNFPDRFSGHQFPNYSSELNVNALLLGDSALYLCASSSLGGRADTQYFGPGTRLTVL.

The chain recombines TRBV2 with TRBJ2-1; D is possibly TRBD2 (5 bases). Germline values: CDR1 SNHLY, CDR2 FYNNEI. The CDR3 is made up of 14 amino acids. Trimming stripped 6 bases from V and 5 bases from J, with 14 bases between. Written as DNA, the CDR3 is TGTGCCAGCAGACTAGTAGAAGCCCACAATGAGCAGTTCTTC. Translated, it gives CASRLVEAHNEQFF.

V and J are TRBV6-6 and TRBJ2-7; D is ambiguous. The CDR3 consists of 12 residues. Per the germline V gene, CDR1 is MNHNY and CDR2 is SVGAGI (reference sequence). Trimming removed 2 bases at V and 4 bases at J, with 6 bases between. The CDR3 protein is CASSYNRYEQYF. CDR3 nucleotides: TGTGCCAGCAGTTACAACAGATACGAGCAGTACTTC.

The V gene is TRBV28, the J gene TRBJ2-4, with 11 bases matching TRBD1. There are 16 residues in the CDR3. Germline assignment: CDR1 MDHEN and CDR2 SYDVKM. V dropped 5 bases and J dropped 0; count of bases not matched to a gene: 3. The chain's CDR3 is CASSGDRGIAKNIQYF. The CDR3 DNA reads TGTGCCAGCAGTGGGGACAGGGGGATAGCCAAAAACATTCAGTACTTC.

Here the CDR3 DNA reads TGTGCCAGCCAGGGATCTTTCTACGAGCAGTACTTC. It yields the protein CASQGSFYEQYF. This sequence joins TRBV19 and TRBJ2-7, with D tentatively TRBD1 (5 bases). The germline V and J ends were trimmed by 9 bases and 3 bases, with 12 bases remaining between them. The CDR3 sequence is 12 residues long. Germline V gene sequence: CDR1 LNHDA, CDR2 SQIVND (reference sequence).

This clone occurred once. V gene TRBV27 combines with J gene TRBJ1-2; D is perhaps TRBD1 (6 bases). Germline-derived CDR1 and CDR2 are MNHEY and SMNVEV (reference sequence). The V and J ends lost 6 bases and 4 bases respectively, with 15 bases between them. The CDR3 has 14 amino acids. As DNA, the CDR3 is TGTGCCAGCAGAACCCGCGACAGGCCCTATGGCTACACCTTC. Translating it yields CASRTRDRPYGYTF.

This chain links TRBV28 with TRBJ1-4, with a tentative D call TRBD1 (6 bases). Between the trimmed V and J ends, which lost 4 bases and 2 bases, there was a span of 20 bases. Germline CDR1 and CDR2: MDHEN and SYDVKM. There are 18 residues in the CDR3. This chain's CDR3 is CASSSRQAPPSTNEKLFF. Here the CDR3 DNA reads TGTGCCAGCAGTTCACGACAGGCGCCACCTAGTACTAATGAAAAACTGTTTTTT.

The V call is TRBV6-1, the J call TRBJ2-7, with D perhaps TRBD2 (5 bases). V lost 4 bases and J lost 0, with 13 bases in between. Germline-derived CDR1 and CDR2 are MNHNS and SASEGT. This CDR3 has 15 amino acids. CDR3 protein: CASSGNSESSYEQYV. The CDR3 region has the DNA TGTGCCAGCAGTGGTAATAGCGAGAGCTCCTACGAGCAGTACGTC.

This chain links TRBV7-9 with TRBJ2-1, with D uncertain. The CDR3 is 11 amino acids. The germline V gene has CDR1 SEHNR and CDR2 FQNEAQ (reference sequence). Trimming stripped 3 bases from V and 8 bases from J, with 5 bases between. This CDR3 reads CASSFIDEQFF. The DNA of the CDR3 is TGTGCCAGCAGCTTTATCGATGAGCAGTTCTTC. Variable domain in full (rest from reference TRBV7-9 and TRBJ2-1): DTGVSQNPRHKITKRGQNVTFRCDPISEHNRLYWYRQTLGQGPEFLTYFQNEAQLEKSRLLSDRFSAERPKGSFSTLEIQRTEQGDSAMYLCASSFIDEQFFGPGTRLTVL.

This chain links TRBV6-1 with TRBJ2-7, with 9 bases fitting TRBD1. The CDR3 length is 15 residues. In germline, CDR1 is MNHNS, CDR2 SASEGT. The V gene end was trimmed by 6 bases and the J gene end by 3 bases; junction bases not matched to a gene: 9. This CDR3 reads CASRGQGRLYYEQYV. In DNA, the CDR3 is TGTGCCAGCAGGGGACAGGGAAGACTTTACTACGAGCAGTACGTC.

V gene TRBV7-8 combines with J gene TRBJ2-1, with TRBD2 matching 12 bases. There are 16 residues in the CDR3. After removal of 1 base from V and 15 bases from J, the junction contained 13 bases not matched to a gene. Per germline, CDR1 SGHVS and CDR2 FQNEAQ. The CDR3 sequence is CASSLVGLAGGPPAFF. The CDR3 DNA sequence: TGTGCCAGCAGCTTAGTGGGGCTAGCGGGAGGGCCTCCCGCGTTCTTC.